Listed here are 19 T cell receptor beta chains from one sample, sequenced in a study of OX40 agonist ivuxolimab in advanced cancers. Sequencing used immunoSEQ multiplex PCR; TCRdb keeps in-frame clones, though not all of them. This sample yields tens of thousands of clones, of which 88% are seen a single time; 0.45% to 0.65% belongs to the top ten. The sequenced sample was CD4+ or CD8+ T cells sorted from blood, obtained in a trial of the OX40 agonist ivuxolimab. The source is an adult with an advanced solid tumor such as melanoma, head and neck, liver or kidney cancer.

This chain links TRBV6-5 with TRBJ2-6; D is unclear. Germline V lookup: CDR1 MNHEY, CDR2 SVGAGI. The germline V and J ends were trimmed by 8 bases and 2 bases, with 13 bases remaining between them. The CDR3 sequence is 15 residues long. The CDR3 protein is CASGWGIAGANVLTF. The CDR3 DNA reads as TGTGCCAGCGGCTGGGGAATCGCTGGGGCCAACGTCCTGACTTTC.

The rearrangement joins TRBV28 to TRBJ2-7; 10 bases map to TRBD1. In germline, CDR1 is MDHEN, CDR2 SYDVKM. J gave up 5 bases and V 4 bases, and 5 bases lay outside the gene matches. The CDR3 has 14 residues. The CDR3 here is CASSSTGGANEQYF. As DNA, the CDR3 is TGTGCCAGCAGTTCGACAGGGGGCGCCAACGAGCAGTACTTC. Full variable domain (remainder filled in from reference TRBV28 and TRBJ2-7): DVKVTQSSRYLVKRTGEKVFLECVQDMDHENMFWYRQDPGLGLRLIYFSYDVKMKEKGDIPEGYSVSREKKERFSLILESASTNQTSMYLCASSSTGGANEQYFGPGTRLTVT.

This chain connects TRBV5-1 to TRBJ1-6; TRBD1 matches 7 bases. Looked up from germline, CDR1 is SGHRS and CDR2 is YFSETQ. V lost 3 bases to trimming and J lost 6 bases; unmatched junction nucleotides: 6. CDR3 size: 15 residues. The CDR3 here is CASSSTGASNSPLHF. The CDR3 bases are TGCGCCAGCAGCTCCACAGGGGCGAGTAATTCACCCCTCCACTTT.

The chain recombines TRBV6-1 with TRBJ2-3; D possibly uses TRBD1 or TRBD2 (5 bases each). The germline V gene has CDR1 MNHNS and CDR2 SASEGT. Trimming left V 5 bases short and J 1 base short, with 10 bases between. The CDR3 covers 14 residues. CDR3 nucleotide sequence: TGTGCCAGCAGTCGGTGGGACCGCACAGATACGCAGTATTTT. It is translated as CASSRWDRTDTQYF.

This sequence joins TRBV15 and TRBJ2-3; unclear D gene. V dropped 0 bases and J dropped 6 bases, with 4 bases sitting between them. Germline CDR1 reads LNHNV; CDR2 reads YYDKDF (reference sequence). The CDR3 covers 12 residues. The CDR3 reads CATSRDLDTQYF. The CDR3, as DNA: TGTGCCACCAGCAGAGATCTGGATACGCAGTATTTT.

The V gene is TRBV10-3, the J gene TRBJ1-5; TRBD1 matches at 10 bases. The CDR3 sequence is 16 residues long. J gave up 0 bases and V 2 bases, and 1 base lay outside the gene matches. In germline, CDR1 is ENHRY, CDR2 SYGVKD. The CDR3 bases are TGTGCCATCAGTGAGGGGACAGGGGCTAGCAATCAGCCCCAGCATTTT. As protein: CAISEGTGASNQPQHF.

The CDR3 loop reads CASSPGTGSYSGELFF. The CDR3 DNA sequence: TGTGCCAGCTCACCTGGGACAGGGTCGTACTCCGGGGAGCTGTTTTTT. The rearrangement links TRBV18 to TRBJ2-2, with 9 bases fitting TRBD1. Germline CDR1 is KGHSH and CDR2 is LQKENI. This CDR3 is 16 amino acids long. V was clipped by 3 bases and J by 6 bases; unmatched bases: 8. Full variable domain (rest looked up from reference TRBV18 and TRBJ2-2): NAGVMQNPRHLVRRRGQEARLRCSPMKGHSHVYWYRQLPEEGLKFMVYLQKENIIDESGMPKERFSAEFPKEGPSILRIQQVVRGDSAAYFCASSPGTGSYSGELFFGEGSRLTVL.

In this sample, this clone turned up a few times. This rearrangement joins TRBV28 to TRBJ2-7, with D perhaps TRBD2 (5 bases). V was pared by 7 bases and J by 4 bases, with 11 bases between. Looked up from germline, CDR1 is MDHEN and CDR2 is SYDVKM. This CDR3 is built from 12 residues. CDR3 in amino acids: CASTPGGYEQYF. In nucleotides, the CDR3 is TGTGCCAGCACCCCGGGCGGGTACGAGCAGTACTTC.

The chain carries TRBV5-6 and TRBJ1-1; 9 bases align to TRBD1. CDR3 size: 16 residues. Germline lookup yields CDR1 SGHDT and CDR2 YYEEEE. The V gene end was trimmed by 2 bases and the J gene end by 8 bases; junction bases not matched to a gene: 13. The CDR3, as DNA: TGTGCCAGCAGCTTATATACCGGGACAGGGCCCACAGAAGCTTTCTTT. This encodes CASSLYTGTGPTEAFF.

Comments on this clone: Other nucleotide sequences in the sample specify the same CDR3. The chain combines TRBV6-1 with TRBJ1-1, with D hard to call. Germline assignment: CDR1 MNHNS and CDR2 SASEGT. The CDR3 is made up of 13 amino acids. Trimming took off 4 bases at V and 0 bases at J, with 6 bases between the two ends. CDR3 bases: TGTGCCAGCAGTGTACAGATGAACACTGAAGCTTTCTTT. Translation: CASSVQMNTEAFF.

Regarding this clone: The sample holds other DNA sequences that translate to the same CDR3. The rearrangement uses TRBV27 and TRBJ1-1; D uncertain. CDR3 length: 13 amino acids. Germline CDR1 MNHEY, CDR2 SMNVEV (reference sequence). The V end was cut by 3 bases, the J end by 2 bases, with 7 bases between. CDR3: CASSFRGNTEAFF. The CDR3 bases are TGTGCCAGCAGTTTTCGGGGAAACACTGAAGCTTTCTTT.

The V call is TRBV5-4, the J call TRBJ1-1; D is unresolved. The CDR3 totals 14 residues. The V end was cut by 2 bases, the J end by 5 bases, with 13 bases between. The germline V gene encodes CDR1 SGHNT and CDR2 YYREEE (reference sequence). Written as DNA, the CDR3 is TGTGCCAGCAGCTTCCAATACGCCGGGACTGAAGCTTTCTTT. Translation: CASSFQYAGTEAFF.

The chain has TRBV6-5 and TRBJ1-2; D possibly corresponds to TRBD1 (5 bases). The V and J ends lost 0 bases and 4 bases respectively, with 12 bases between them. The CDR3 loop spans 15 amino acids. Germline V gives CDR1 MNHEY, CDR2 SVGAGI. The CDR3 region has the DNA TGTGCCAGCAGTTACTCGATCGGGGGAGGCTATGGCTACACCTTC. Translation gives CASSYSIGGGYGYTF.

The rearrangement uses TRBV5-1 and TRBJ1-2; tentative D call: TRBD1 (6 bases). Trimming left V 4 bases short and J 3 bases short, with 13 bases between. CDR1 SGHRS and CDR2 YFSETQ come from the germline V gene. CDR3 size: 14 residues. The CDR3 DNA is TGCGCCAGCAGCCCGGAGGGGGGGGACTATGGCTACACCTTC. Translated, it gives CASSPEGGDYGYTF.

CDR3 DNA: TGTGCCTGGAGGCGGCAGCTGAACACTGAAGCTTTCTTT. Amino acid sequence: CAWRRQLNTEAFF. This chain joins TRBV30 and TRBJ1-1; D gene uncertain. Germline V gene lookup returns CDR1 GTSNPN and CDR2 SVGIG (reference sequence). The V gene lost 3 bases and the J gene lost 0 bases, with 8 bases spanning the gap. The CDR3 covers 13 residues.

The gene calls are TRBV7-9 and TRBJ2-3; D is possibly TRBD1 (7 bases). V lost 0 bases and J 4 bases, leaving 11 bases between the germline ends. The CDR3 is made up of 15 amino acids. The V gene's germline CDR1 is SEHNR and CDR2 FQNEAQ (reference sequence). In DNA form, the CDR3 reads TGTGCCAGCAGCTTAGCGCAGGGGGGCGCAGATACGCAGTATTTT. It yields the protein CASSLAQGGADTQYF.

The V gene is TRBV7-9, the J gene TRBJ1-1; D is ambiguous. The V end lost 4 bases, the J end lost 10 bases, and 7 bases lay between the germline ends. The germline V gene has CDR1 SEHNR and CDR2 FQNEAQ (reference sequence). This CDR3 contains 10 residues. Written as DNA, the CDR3 is TGTGCCAGCAGCTCTGCGGGAGCTTTCTTT. Amino acid sequence: CASSSAGAFF.

The gene calls are TRBV2 and TRBJ1-6; 8 bases are a match to TRBD1. V shed 6 bases and J 5 bases; nucleotides not matched to a gene: 6. This CDR3 region has 15 residues. Per the germline V gene, CDR1 is SNHLY and CDR2 is FYNNEI. CDR3 sequence reads: CASSQTGANNSPLHF. The CDR3 nucleotides are TGTGCCAGCAGCCAGACAGGGGCGAATAATTCACCCCTCCACTTT.

The chain is built from TRBV7-9 and TRBJ2-2; the D is unclear. The CDR3 spans 13 residues. The V gene lost 2 bases and the J gene lost 7 bases, with 8 bases spanning the gap. The germline V gene encodes CDR1 SEHNR and CDR2 FQNEAQ (reference sequence). This CDR3 is CASSLILYGELFF. CDR3 bases: TGTGCCAGCAGCTTAATCTTGTACGGGGAGCTGTTTTTT.